This TCR beta chain is from a study of T cells in Graves' hyperthyroidism and ophthalmopathy. General study results and limits: A model of 13 V-J features distinguished ophthalmopathy from stable hyperthyroidism. Expanded thyroid clonotypes (above 0.001) were mostly also found in blood.

The hyperthyroidism was newly diagnosed and had lasted under 2 months; the patients were aged 18 to 65. Progressors' blood was drawn at hyperthyroidism diagnosis, before ophthalmopathy symptoms. Comment on this clonotype: As yet, its antigen is unknown.

Amplified TCR beta CDR3 regions came from RNA transcripts. First-round RT-PCR targeting the TCR CDR3 was performed with the HTBI primer set. Via MiXCR, TCRdb re-called the multiplex PCR reads, giving one row per CDR3 protein. The sample yields around 700,000 distinct CDR3 sequences, roughly 20% seen once. The CDR3 extends over 17 amino acids. After removal of 4 bases from V and 6 bases from J, the junction contained 14 bases not matched to a gene. Germline CDR1 MNHEY, CDR2 SMNVEV (reference sequence). The specimen sequenced was blood. The chain uses TRBV27 and TRBJ2-4, with 8 bases lining up with TRBD2. This TCR came from a woman aged 45-60 years with Graves' hyperthyroidism that later progressed to Graves' ophthalmopathy. This CDR3 reads CASSSYSRREAVNIQYF. CDR3 in DNA: TGTGCCAGCAGTTCATATAGTAGGCGGGAGGCAGTAAACATTCAGTACTTC.